This passage covers 30 T cell receptor beta chains from one sample sequenced in a study of brain T cells in children with intractable seizures. Here immunoSEQ multiplex PCR was the method, and the copy in TCRdb shows in-frame clones only, minus some. Here the sample spans 65,000 to 85,000 clones, around 93% being singletons. The sequencing used peripheral blood, collected at surgery. The receptors come from a boy younger than two with tuberous sclerosis and intractable seizures.

J is TRBJ2-6 and V is TRBV18; 11 bases agree with TRBD1. Germline-derived CDR1 and CDR2 are KGHSH and LQKENI. The junction had 1 base not matched to a gene; V was cut back by 3 bases and J by 0 bases. CDR3 size: 17 residues. The CDR3, as DNA: TGTGCCAGCTCACCGGGGACAGGGGGCTCTGGGGCCAACGTCCTGACTTTC. It translates to CASSPGTGGSGANVLTF.

This chain links TRBV30 with TRBJ2-7, with D possibly matching TRBD1 (6 bases). V was shortened by 3 bases and J by 1 base, with 10 bases between the two germline ends. Per germline, CDR1 GTSNPN and CDR2 SVGIG (reference sequence). CDR3 size: 13 residues. The CDR3 sequence: CAWRAQGSYEQYF. Here the CDR3 DNA reads TGTGCCTGGAGAGCACAGGGTTCCTACGAGCAGTACTTC.

The J gene is TRBJ1-1, the V gene TRBV7-2; D perhaps matches TRBD1 (5 bases). CDR1 SGHTA and CDR2 FQGNSA come from the germline V gene. The CDR3 is 14 residues long. The V end lost 5 bases, the J end lost 5 bases, and 15 bases lay between the germline ends. CDR3 bases: TGTGCCAGCAGCCGGGATGGGGGAGGTACTGAAGCTTTCTTT. Its translation: CASSRDGGGTEAFF.

The chain carries TRBV30 and TRBJ2-4; D is unclear. Deletions cut 4 bases from V and 0 bases from J, with 1 base between. CDR1 is GTSNPN and CDR2 is SVGIG in the germline V gene (reference sequence). This CDR3 has 11 amino acids. The CDR3 sequence: CAWKAKNIQYF. The DNA of the CDR3 is TGTGCCTGGAAAGCCAAAAACATTCAGTACTTC.

The gene calls are TRBV6-5 and TRBJ1-3, with D perhaps TRBD1 (5 bases). With 8 bases removed from V and 4 bases from J, the gap between germline ends came to 18 bases. The CDR3 consists of 15 residues. Germline values: CDR1 MNHEY, CDR2 SVGAGI. The CDR3: CASRNSGSGGNTIYF. In DNA, the CDR3 is TGTGCCAGCCGAAACTCAGGGAGCGGGGGAAACACCATATATTTT.

The chain links TRBV7-2 to TRBJ2-3; 10 bases are a match to TRBD2. This CDR3 is built from 15 residues. Germline CDR1 reads SGHTA; CDR2 reads FQGNSA. The V gene end was trimmed by 2 bases and the J gene end by 4 bases; junction bases not matched to a gene: 3. The CDR3 reads CASSLTSGMADTQYF. In DNA form, the CDR3 reads TGTGCCAGCAGCTTAACTAGCGGGATGGCAGATACGCAGTATTTT.

J is TRBJ1-5 and V is TRBV5-5; 8 nucleotides match TRBD1. CDR1 and CDR2 from the germline V gene are SGHKS and YYEKEE (reference sequence). This CDR3 is 13 amino acids long. V shed 2 bases and J 6 bases; nucleotides not matched to a gene: 1. The CDR3 DNA reads as TGTGCCAGCAGCTTAACAGGGGGTCAGCCCCAGCATTTT. Protein: CASSLTGGQPQHF.

This chain joins TRBV3-1 (or the pseudogene TRBV3-2) and TRBJ1-2; 7 nucleotides agree with TRBD1. The germline V gene encodes CDR1 LGHDT and CDR2 YNNKEL (reference sequence). This CDR3 is built from 18 residues. The J segment lost 5 bases and the V segment lost 1 base, leaving 16 bases of the junction unmatched. CDR3 DNA sequence: TGTGCCAGCAGCCAAGTATCGACAGGGAGTCAGTCTGGGTATGGCTACACCTTC. This gives the protein CASSQVSTGSQSGYGYTF.

The V and J genes are TRBV5-1 and TRBJ2-1; D might be TRBD2 (6 bases). V was shortened by 4 bases and J by 8 bases, with 16 bases between the two germline ends. The CDR3 totals 14 residues. Germline V gene data show CDR1 as SGHRS and CDR2 as YFSETQ. CDR3 protein: CASSPSRVADEQFF. CDR3 DNA sequence: TGCGCCAGCAGCCCCTCCCGGGTAGCGGATGAGCAGTTCTTC.

V gene TRBV25-1 combines with J gene TRBJ2-5, with no clear D. This CDR3 has 11 residues. The germline gives CDR1 MGHDK, CDR2 SYGVNS. Trimming removed 7 bases at V and 2 bases at J, with 5 bases between. For the CDR3, the DNA is TGTGCCAGCAACGCACAAGAGACCCAGTACTTC. Amino acid sequence: CASNAQETQYF.

V gene TRBV7-9 combines with J gene TRBJ2-3, with unresolved D. The CDR3 extends over 14 amino acids. CDR1 is SEHNR and CDR2 is FQNEAQ in the germline V gene (reference sequence). Trimming stripped 5 bases from V and 1 base from J, with 10 bases between. CDR3 bases: TGTGCCAGCAGCCCGGAGACTGGCACAGATACGCAGTATTTT. It encodes CASSPETGTDTQYF.

The CDR3 sequence: CASSTESSGANVLTF. The CDR3 DNA reads TGTGCCAGTAGTACTGAGAGCTCTGGGGCCAACGTCCTGACTTTC. The chain links TRBV19 to TRBJ2-6; no firm D call. Trimming removed 4 bases from V and 0 bases from J, with 7 bases in between. Germline V gene lookup returns CDR1 LNHDA and CDR2 SQIVND (reference sequence). The CDR3 runs 15 residues.

CDR3 residues: CATSRSSAGVADGYTF. The DNA of the CDR3 is TGTGCCACCAGCAGATCATCCGCCGGGGTCGCCGATGGCTACACCTTC. The chain joins TRBV15 to TRBJ1-2, with D hard to call. Trimming removed 2 bases from V and 6 bases from J, with 19 bases in between. The CDR3 runs 16 residues. CDR1 and CDR2 (germline): LNHNV, YYDKDF (reference sequence).

The rearrangement uses TRBV7-9 and TRBJ1-2, with 7 positions matching TRBD1. The germline V gene encodes CDR1 SEHNR and CDR2 FQNEAQ (reference sequence). This CDR3 has 18 residues. After removal of 5 bases from V and 4 bases from J, the junction contained 19 bases not matched to a gene. The CDR3 protein is CASSETRGRGARGYGYTF. The CDR3 bases are TGTGCCAGCAGCGAGACGAGGGGGCGGGGAGCGAGGGGCTATGGCTACACCTTC.

The J gene is TRBJ2-3, the V gene TRBV11-3; D is unresolved. This CDR3 is 14 amino acids long. Trimming shortened V by 3 bases and J by 4 bases, and 11 bases separated the two germline ends. In germline, CDR1 is SGHNT, CDR2 YENEEA. This CDR3 is CASSFLSVADTQYF. CDR3 nucleotide sequence: TGTGCCAGCAGCTTTTTGAGTGTTGCAGATACGCAGTATTTT.

The chain joins TRBV7-2 to TRBJ1-2, with D perhaps matching TRBD1 (5 bases). The germline V gene has CDR1 SGHTA and CDR2 FQGNSA. CDR3 length: 15 residues. The ends were cut back, 8 bases at V and 0 bases at J, with 16 bases in the middle. The CDR3 bases are TGTGCCAGCCGAGTCGCCGGGGGGGCTAACTATGGCTACACCTTC. This gives the protein CASRVAGGANYGYTF.

The rearrangement uses TRBV12-3 or TRBV12-4 and TRBJ1-1; no clear D gene. The CDR3 is 13 amino acids. V dropped 3 bases and J dropped 11 bases, with 16 bases sitting between them. The CDR3 region is CASSFSRSARAFF. CDR3 in DNA: TGTGCCAGCAGTTTTTCCCGCAGCGCCAGGGCTTTCTTT.

The chain links TRBV29-1 to TRBJ2-7; TRBD2 might be the D (6 bases). Trimming removed 7 bases from V and 5 bases from J, with 18 bases in between. Germline loops: CDR1 SQVTM, CDR2 ANQGSEA. This CDR3 is 13 amino acids long. The CDR3 bases are TGCAGCGCCGGAGAGGCGGGGTGGGACGAGCAGTACTTC. It yields the protein CSAGEAGWDEQYF.

The chain combines TRBV9 with TRBJ2-3, with no clear D. The V end lost 0 bases, the J end lost 2 bases, and 7 bases lay between the germline ends. This CDR3 has 14 amino acids. Germline CDR1 and CDR2: SGDLS and YYNGEE. CDR3: CASSVGGDTDTQYF. In DNA form, the CDR3 reads TGTGCCAGCAGCGTAGGAGGAGACACAGATACGCAGTATTTT. The full variable domain, completed using reference TRBV9 and TRBJ2-3, is DSGVTQTPKHLITATGQRVTLRCSPRSGDLSVYWYQQSLDQGLQFLIQYYNGEERAKGNILERFSAQQFPDLHSELNLSSLELGDSALYFCASSVGGDTDTQYFGPGTRLTVL.

The gene calls are TRBV27 and TRBJ2-2; 10 positions match TRBD1. The V segment lost 2 bases and the J segment 5 bases; nucleotides outside the gene matches: 5. The CDR3 runs 16 residues. Germline values: CDR1 MNHEY, CDR2 SMNVEV (reference sequence). This CDR3 is CASSLADRGRTGELFF. CDR3 in DNA: TGTGCCAGCAGTTTAGCAGACAGGGGGCGGACCGGGGAGCTGTTTTTT.

The chain is built from TRBV3-1 (or the pseudogene TRBV3-2) and TRBJ2-5, with TRBD2 matching 7 bases. J gave up 1 base and V 1 base, and 0 bases lay outside the gene matches. This CDR3 has 14 amino acids. Germline lookup yields CDR1 LGHDT and CDR2 YNNKEL (reference sequence). The CDR3 reads CASSQGGSQETQYF. As DNA, the CDR3 is TGTGCCAGCAGCCAAGGCGGGAGCCAAGAGACCCAGTACTTC.

The chain joins TRBV5-8 to TRBJ2-5, with 7 bases lining up with TRBD2. The germline CDR1 and CDR2 sequences are SGHTS and YDEGEE. CDR3 length: 14 residues. The junction had 10 bases not matched to a gene; V was cut back by 10 bases and J by 1 base. The DNA for the CDR3 is TGTGCCCCAACGGCGGGGGAGGTCCAAGAGACCCAGTACTTC. It encodes CAPTAGEVQETQYF. Based on the CDR3 plus reference TRBV5-8 and TRBJ2-5, the full variable domain is EAGVTQSPTHLIKTRGQQATLRCSPISGHTSVYWYQQALGLGLQFLLWYDEGEERNRGNFPPRFSGRQFPNYSSELNVNALELEDSALYLCAPTAGEVQETQYFGPGTRLLVL.

The chain has TRBV5-6 and TRBJ1-1, with D maybe TRBD1 (5 bases). V dropped 0 bases and J dropped 6 bases, with 9 bases sitting between them. The CDR3 sequence is 13 residues long. The germline gives CDR1 SGHDT, CDR2 YYEEEE. The CDR3 nucleotides are TGTGCCAGCAGCTTGGCACGGGGACCTGAAGCTTTCTTT. This gives the protein CASSLARGPEAFF.

The rearrangement joins TRBV2 to TRBJ2-2, with D maybe TRBD2 (5 bases). The CDR3 is 10 amino acids. Germline V gene data show CDR1 as SNHLY and CDR2 as FYNNEI. Trimming cost V 6 bases and J 13 bases, with 9 bases left between them. The CDR3 DNA sequence: TGTGCCAGCAGCGGAGGTGGGCTGTTTTTT. Its translation is CASSGGGLFF.

Worth noting for this clone: Distinct nucleotide sequences in the sample also encode this CDR3. The chain carries TRBV7-6 and TRBJ2-3; D is unclear. The CDR3 spans 13 residues. V lost 0 bases and J 0 bases, leaving 1 base between the germline ends. Germline CDR1 and CDR2: SGHVS and FNYEAQ. The CDR3 DNA sequence: TGTGCCAGCAGCTTAGCTAGCACAGATACGCAGTATTTT. Translated: CASSLASTDTQYF. Based on the CDR3 plus reference TRBV7-6 and TRBJ2-3, the full variable domain is GAGVSQSPRYKVTKRGQDVALRCDPISGHVSLYWYRQALGQGPEFLTYFNYEAQQDKSGLPNDRFSAERPEGSISTLTIQRTEQRDSAMYRCASSLASTDTQYFGPGTRLTVL.

The chain links TRBV7-9 to TRBJ1-3; D is undetermined. The CDR3 has 15 amino acids. V dropped 6 bases and J dropped 0 bases, with 12 bases sitting between them. Per germline, CDR1 SEHNR and CDR2 FQNEAQ (reference sequence). CDR3 in DNA: TGTGCCAGCAGGCCAGAGGAAGGCTCTGGAAACACCATATATTTT. It yields the protein CASRPEEGSGNTIYF.

The rearrangement uses TRBV13 and TRBJ1-2; no reliable D call. This CDR3 spans 13 amino acids. Trimming stripped 1 base from V and 4 bases from J, with 7 bases between. CDR1 is PRHDT and CDR2 is FYEKMQ in the germline V gene (reference sequence). Here the CDR3 DNA reads TGTGCCAGCAGCTTAGAGAGTAGCTATGGCTACACCTTC. Translated, it gives CASSLESSYGYTF.

The chain employs TRBV9 and TRBJ2-5; D remains ambiguous. The CDR3 runs 14 residues. From germline, CDR1 is SGDLS and CDR2 YYNGEE. V gave up 2 bases and J gave up 8 bases, with 16 bases separating them. CDR3 residues: CASSVGGQEKTQYF. The CDR3 nucleotides read TGTGCCAGCAGCGTGGGCGGTCAAGAGAAAACCCAGTACTTC.

This chain joins TRBV4-1 and TRBJ1-5; D not resolved. Trimming removed 0 bases at V and 3 bases at J, with 3 bases between. Germline V CDR1 and CDR2: MGHRA, YSYEKL. The CDR3 runs 13 residues. CDR3 in DNA: TGCGCCAGCAGCCAAGATTCCAATCAGCCCCAGCATTTT. Protein product: CASSQDSNQPQHF.

The J gene is TRBJ2-5, the V gene TRBV5-1; D is uncertain. The germline gives CDR1 SGHRS, CDR2 YFSETQ. Trimming pared 4 bases from V and 3 bases from J, leaving 13 bases between. The CDR3 length is 14 residues. The CDR3 is CASSAQNYEETQYF. For the CDR3, the DNA is TGCGCCAGCAGCGCCCAAAACTACGAAGAGACCCAGTACTTC.